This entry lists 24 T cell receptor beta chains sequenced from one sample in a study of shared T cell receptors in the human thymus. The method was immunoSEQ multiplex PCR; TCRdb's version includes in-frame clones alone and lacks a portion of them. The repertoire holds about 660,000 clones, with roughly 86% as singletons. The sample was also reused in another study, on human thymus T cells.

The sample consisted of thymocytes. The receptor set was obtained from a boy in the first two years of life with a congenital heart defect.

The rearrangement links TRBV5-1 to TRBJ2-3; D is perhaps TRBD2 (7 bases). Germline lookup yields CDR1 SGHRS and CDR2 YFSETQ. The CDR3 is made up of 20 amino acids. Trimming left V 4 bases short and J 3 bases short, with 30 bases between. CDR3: CASSRGEYWGAQRQTDTQYF. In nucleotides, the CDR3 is TGCGCCAGCAGCCGGGGGGAGTACTGGGGGGCGCAAAGGCAAACAGATACGCAGTATTTT.

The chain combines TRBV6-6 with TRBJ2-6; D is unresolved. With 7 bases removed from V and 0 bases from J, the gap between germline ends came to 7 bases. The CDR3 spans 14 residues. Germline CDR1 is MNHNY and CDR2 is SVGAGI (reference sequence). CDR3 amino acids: CASTFGSGANVLTF. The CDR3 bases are TGTGCCAGCACCTTCGGCTCTGGGGCCAACGTCCTGACTTTC.

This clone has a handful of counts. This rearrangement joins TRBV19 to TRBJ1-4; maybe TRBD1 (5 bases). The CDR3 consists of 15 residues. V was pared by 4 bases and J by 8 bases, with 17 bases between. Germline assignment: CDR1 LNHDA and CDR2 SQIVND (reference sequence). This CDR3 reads CASSNLRVATEKLFF. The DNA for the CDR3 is TGTGCCAGTAGTAACCTCAGGGTAGCAACAGAAAAACTGTTTTTT. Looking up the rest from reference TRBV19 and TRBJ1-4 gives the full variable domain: DGGITQSPKYLFRKEGQNVTLSCEQNLNHDAMYWYRQDPGQGLRLIYYSQIVNDFQKGDIAEGYSVSREKKESFPLTVTSAQKNPTAFYLCASSNLRVATEKLFFGSGTQLSVL.

CDR3 sequence reads: CASSSHELAGVYEQYF. As DNA, the CDR3 is TGTGCCAGCAGCTCCCACGAACTAGCGGGAGTCTACGAGCAGTACTTC. The chain carries TRBV7-6 and TRBJ2-7, with TRBD2 matching 11 bases. The V gene end was trimmed by 4 bases and the J gene end by 3 bases; junction bases not matched to a gene: 8. The CDR3 is 16 residues long. The germline CDR1 and CDR2 sequences are SGHVS and FNYEAQ.

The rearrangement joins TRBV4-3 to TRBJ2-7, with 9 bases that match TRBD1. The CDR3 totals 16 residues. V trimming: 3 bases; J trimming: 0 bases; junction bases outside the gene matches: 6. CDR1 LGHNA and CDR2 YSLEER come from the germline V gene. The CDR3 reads CASSQGTGSYSYEQYF. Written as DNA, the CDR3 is TGCGCCAGCAGCCAGGGGACAGGGAGTTACTCCTACGAGCAGTACTTC.

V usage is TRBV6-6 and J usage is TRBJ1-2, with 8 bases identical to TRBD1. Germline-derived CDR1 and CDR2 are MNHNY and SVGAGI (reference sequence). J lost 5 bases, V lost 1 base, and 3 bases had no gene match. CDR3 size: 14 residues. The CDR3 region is CASSYFRQGYGYTF. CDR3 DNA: TGTGCCAGCAGTTACTTTCGACAGGGGTATGGCTACACCTTC.

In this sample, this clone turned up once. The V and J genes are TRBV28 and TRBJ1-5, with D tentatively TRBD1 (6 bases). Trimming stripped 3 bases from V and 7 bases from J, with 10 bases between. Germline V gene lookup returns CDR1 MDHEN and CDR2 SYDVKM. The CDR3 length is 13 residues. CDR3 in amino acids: CASSFRGGQPQHF. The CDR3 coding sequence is TGTGCCAGCAGTTTCAGGGGTGGGCAGCCCCAGCATTTT.

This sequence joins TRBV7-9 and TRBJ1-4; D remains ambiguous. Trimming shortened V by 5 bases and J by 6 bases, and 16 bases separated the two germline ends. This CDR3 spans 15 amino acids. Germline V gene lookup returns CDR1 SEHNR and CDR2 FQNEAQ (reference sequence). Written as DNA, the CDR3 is TGTGCCAGCAGCCAGGACTCCCCCGTAGATGAAAAACTGTTTTTT. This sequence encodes CASSQDSPVDEKLFF.

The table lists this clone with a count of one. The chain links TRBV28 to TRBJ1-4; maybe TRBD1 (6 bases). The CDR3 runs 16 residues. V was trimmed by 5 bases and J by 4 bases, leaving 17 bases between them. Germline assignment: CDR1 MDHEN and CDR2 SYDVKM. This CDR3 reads CASSARTGRGNEKLFF. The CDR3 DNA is TGTGCCAGCAGTGCTCGAACAGGGAGGGGTAATGAAAAACTGTTTTTT.

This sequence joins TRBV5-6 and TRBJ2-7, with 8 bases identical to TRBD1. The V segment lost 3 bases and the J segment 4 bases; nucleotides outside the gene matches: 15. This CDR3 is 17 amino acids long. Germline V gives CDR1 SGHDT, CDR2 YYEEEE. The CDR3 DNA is TGTGCCAGCAGCTGCGGCGGACAGGGCGTGGGTCGATACGAGCAGTACTTC. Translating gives CASSCGGQGVGRYEQYF.

CDR3 sequence (DNA): TGTGCCAGCAGTGAAGCTCCTGCCGGGGGGGCAAGGAACATTCAGTACTTC. It translates to CASSEAPAGGARNIQYF. This chain links TRBV2 with TRBJ2-4; TRBD2 aligns across 8 bases. CDR1 is SNHLY, CDR2 FYNNEI, per germline. The CDR3 contains 17 residues. Unmatched junction bases numbered 11, after V lost 0 bases and J lost 7 bases.

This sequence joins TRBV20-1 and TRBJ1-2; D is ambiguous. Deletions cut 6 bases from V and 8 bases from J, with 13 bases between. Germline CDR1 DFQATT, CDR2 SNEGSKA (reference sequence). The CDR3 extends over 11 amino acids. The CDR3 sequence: CSAALAGGYTF. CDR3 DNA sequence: TGCAGTGCCGCTTTAGCGGGAGGCTACACCTTC.

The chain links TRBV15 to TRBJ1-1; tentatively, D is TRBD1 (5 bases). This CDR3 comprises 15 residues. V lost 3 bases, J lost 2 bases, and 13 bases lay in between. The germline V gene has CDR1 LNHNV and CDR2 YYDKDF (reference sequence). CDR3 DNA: TGTGCCACCAGCAGCGGGTGGGGGGGAAACACTGAAGCTTTCTTT. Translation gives CATSSGWGGNTEAFF.

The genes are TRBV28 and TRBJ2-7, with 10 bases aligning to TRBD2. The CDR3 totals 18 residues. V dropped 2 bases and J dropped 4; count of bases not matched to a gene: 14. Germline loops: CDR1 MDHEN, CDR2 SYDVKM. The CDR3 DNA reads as TGTGCCAGCAGTTTAAGGTGGTCGGCTAGCGGGAGTATTTACGAGCAGTACTTC. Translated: CASSLRWSASGSIYEQYF.

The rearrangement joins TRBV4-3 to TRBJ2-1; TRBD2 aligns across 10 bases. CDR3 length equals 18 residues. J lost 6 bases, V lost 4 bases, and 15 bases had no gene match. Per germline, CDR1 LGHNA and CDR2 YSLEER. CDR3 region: CASSRERSEREGSNEQFF. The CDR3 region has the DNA TGCGCCAGCAGCCGGGAGAGGTCAGAGCGGGAGGGTTCCAATGAGCAGTTCTTC.

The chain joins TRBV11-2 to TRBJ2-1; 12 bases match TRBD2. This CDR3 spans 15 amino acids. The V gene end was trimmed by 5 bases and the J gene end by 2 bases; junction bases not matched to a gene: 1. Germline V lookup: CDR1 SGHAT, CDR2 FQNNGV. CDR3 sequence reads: CASSTSGGPYNEQFF. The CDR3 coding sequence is TGTGCCAGCAGCACTAGCGGGGGGCCCTACAATGAGCAGTTCTTC.

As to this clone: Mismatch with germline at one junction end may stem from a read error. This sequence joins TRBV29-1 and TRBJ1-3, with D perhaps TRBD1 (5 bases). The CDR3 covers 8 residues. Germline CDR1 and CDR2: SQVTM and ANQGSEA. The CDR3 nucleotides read TGCAGCGGAAGCAGGGCCGGGTTT. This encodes CSGSRAGF.

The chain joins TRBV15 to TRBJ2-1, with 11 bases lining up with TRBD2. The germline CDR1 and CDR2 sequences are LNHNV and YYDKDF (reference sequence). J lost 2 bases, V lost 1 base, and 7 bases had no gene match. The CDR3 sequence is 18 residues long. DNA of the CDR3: TGTGCCACCAGCAGAGTGGCACTAGCGGGAGTCACCTACAATGAGCAGTTCTTC. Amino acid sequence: CATSRVALAGVTYNEQFF.

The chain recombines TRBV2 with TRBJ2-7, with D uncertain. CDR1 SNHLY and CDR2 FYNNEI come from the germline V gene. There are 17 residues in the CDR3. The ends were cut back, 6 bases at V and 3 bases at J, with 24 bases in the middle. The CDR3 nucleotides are TGTGCCAGCAGCGACGGAATGGTCCTCAAAAGCGTCTACGAGCAGTACTTC. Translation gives CASSDGMVLKSVYEQYF.

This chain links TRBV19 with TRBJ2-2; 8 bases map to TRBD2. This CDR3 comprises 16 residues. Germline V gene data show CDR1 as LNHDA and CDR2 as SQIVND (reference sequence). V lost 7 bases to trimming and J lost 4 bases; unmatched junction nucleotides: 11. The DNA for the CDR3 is TGTGCCAGTATTCCAGCGGGGGCTTCCACCACCGGGGAGCTGTTTTTT. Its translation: CASIPAGASTTGELFF.

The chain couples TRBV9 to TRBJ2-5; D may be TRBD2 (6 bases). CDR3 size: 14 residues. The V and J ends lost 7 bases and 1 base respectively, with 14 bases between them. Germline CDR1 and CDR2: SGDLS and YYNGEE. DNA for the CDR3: TGTGCCAGCCGCCCCCCGGGAGTCCAAGAGACCCAGTACTTC. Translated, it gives CASRPPGVQETQYF.

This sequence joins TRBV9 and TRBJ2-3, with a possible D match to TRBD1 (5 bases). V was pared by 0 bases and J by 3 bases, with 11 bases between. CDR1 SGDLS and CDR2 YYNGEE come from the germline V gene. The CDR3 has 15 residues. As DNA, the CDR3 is TGTGCCAGCAGCGTAGCTCTCAGGGCTACAGATACGCAGTATTTT. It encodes CASSVALRATDTQYF.

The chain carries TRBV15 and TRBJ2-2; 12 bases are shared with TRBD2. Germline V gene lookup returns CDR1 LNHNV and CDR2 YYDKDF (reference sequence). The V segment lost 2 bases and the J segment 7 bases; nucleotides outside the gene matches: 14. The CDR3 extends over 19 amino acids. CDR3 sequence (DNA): TGTGCCACCAGCAGATCGGACTCCGCTAGCGGGAGGGCCGGCGGGGAGCTGTTTTTT. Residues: CATSRSDSASGRAGGELFF.

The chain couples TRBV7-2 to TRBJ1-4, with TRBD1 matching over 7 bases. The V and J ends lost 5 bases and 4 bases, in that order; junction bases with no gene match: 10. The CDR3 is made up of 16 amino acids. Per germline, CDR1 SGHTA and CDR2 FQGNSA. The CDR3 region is CASSLYRQGDNEKLFF. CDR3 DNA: TGTGCCAGCAGCCTCTACCGGCAGGGGGATAATGAAAAACTGTTTTTT.